One T cell receptor beta chain is described in this entry. The data originate from a study of blood T cell repertoires in COVID-19. Background on the study: Collection of acute and convalescent COVID-19 samples took place in the United States, Italy and Spain. PBMCs, B-cell-depleted T cells, or T cells provided the cDNA or gDNA that made up the material.

The Seattle patients, enrolled during active infection, were followed longitudinally. Per the original methods: Reference gene primers were amplified, and this amplification served to estimate nucleated cell counts. Sequenced by immunoSEQ multiplex PCR; TCRdb stores in-frame clones only, minus some. From that table come the V and J calls and clone size; the DNA was used to work out D and trimming. The sample records roughly 150,000 clones, 79% being singletons. The germline V and J ends were trimmed by 2 bases and 6 bases, with 20 bases remaining between them. The germline V gene encodes CDR1 KGHSH and CDR2 LQKENI. The CDR3 covers 17 residues.

The rearrangement uses TRBV18 and TRBJ1-5, with D perhaps matching TRBD1 (6 bases). This TCR came from a woman in her fifties or sixties with COVID-19, enrolled during active disease. Source material: peripheral blood. The CDR3 spells CASSPGQTLLTGQPQHF. The CDR3 region has the DNA TGTGCCAGCTCACCAGGACAGACCCTTCTCACGGGTCAGCCCCAGCATTTT.